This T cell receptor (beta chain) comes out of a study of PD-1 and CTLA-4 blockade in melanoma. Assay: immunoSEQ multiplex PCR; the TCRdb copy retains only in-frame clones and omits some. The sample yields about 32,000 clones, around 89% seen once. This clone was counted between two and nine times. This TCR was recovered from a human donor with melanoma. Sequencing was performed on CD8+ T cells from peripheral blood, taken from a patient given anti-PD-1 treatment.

CDR3 in DNA: TGTGCCAGCAGTGAAGGGATGGGTGACACTGAAGCTTTCTTT. It translates to CASSEGMGDTEAFF. V usage is TRBV25-1 and J usage is TRBJ1-1; D not resolved. V dropped 2 bases and J dropped 3 bases, with 10 bases sitting between them. The V gene's germline CDR1 is MGHDK and CDR2 SYGVNS. The CDR3 is made up of 14 amino acids. Combining the CDR3 with reference TRBV25-1 and TRBJ1-1 gives the whole variable domain EADIYQTPRYLVIGTGKKITLECSQTMGHDKMYWYQQDPGMELHLIHYSYGVNSTEKGDLSSESTVSRIRTEHFPLTLESARPSHTSQYLCASSEGMGDTEAFFGQGTRLTVV.